A single sample gave rise to the 14 T cell receptor beta chains below, sequenced in a study of shared clonotypes between healthy human individuals. Generated by immunoSEQ multiplex PCR, the TCRdb table keeps only in-frame clones and is missing some. The repertoire holds hundreds of thousands of clones, with 95% to 98% as singletons. Positive CCR7 selection of CD45RO-negative cells yielded the naive CD8 cells, and terminally differentiated effector memory CD45RA+ cells were excluded. Sequenced input: naive CD8+ T cells sorted from blood. These receptors were obtained from a young man in good health.

The chain has TRBV7-8 and TRBJ2-3; a weak D match, TRBD2 (6 bases). From germline, CDR1 is SGHVS and CDR2 FQNEAQ. The CDR3 loop spans 14 amino acids. V lost 8 bases, J lost 3 bases, and 15 bases lay in between. For the CDR3, the DNA is TGTGCCAGCCACCCTCGGAGGGATACAGATACGCAGTATTTT. It is translated as CASHPRRDTDTQYF.

Only a few counts were recorded for this clone. This rearrangement joins TRBV30 to TRBJ2-5; D might be TRBD2 (5 bases). CDR3 length equals 12 residues. Germline CDR1 reads GTSNPN; CDR2 reads SVGIG (reference sequence). V was pared by 2 bases and J by 5 bases, with 9 bases between. CDR3 bases: TGTGCCTGGAGTACTTCGGGGGAGACCCAGTACTTC. It specifies CAWSTSGETQYF.

CDR3 coding DNA: TGTGCCAGCAGCTTGCGGGCAGGGATAGACACTGAAGCTTTCTTT. Encoded protein: CASSLRAGIDTEAFF. The chain recombines TRBV5-8 with TRBJ1-1; maybe TRBD1 (5 bases). Germline V gene lookup returns CDR1 SGHTS and CDR2 YDEGEE. The CDR3 is 15 amino acids. The ends were cut back, 1 base at V and 3 bases at J, with 13 bases in the middle.

This rearrangement joins TRBV30 to TRBJ1-1; D remains ambiguous. Per the germline V gene, CDR1 is GTSNPN and CDR2 is SVGIG (reference sequence). The CDR3 runs to 14 residues. V lost 2 bases and J lost 0, with 10 bases in between. The chain's CDR3 is CAWSYETVNTEAFF. The CDR3 DNA reads as TGTGCCTGGAGTTATGAAACTGTGAACACTGAAGCTTTCTTT.

The rearrangement uses TRBV5-6 and TRBJ2-5, with D maybe TRBD1 (5 bases). The CDR3 loop spans 14 amino acids. Germline V gene lookup returns CDR1 SGHDT and CDR2 YYEEEE. V was trimmed by 0 bases and J by 5 bases, leaving 11 bases between them. CDR3 sequence (DNA): TGTGCCAGCAGCTTGGTGGGGCAAGGGGAGACCCAGTACTTC. It encodes CASSLVGQGETQYF.

V usage is TRBV9 and J usage is TRBJ2-1; D remains unclear. V was trimmed by 0 bases and J by 0 bases, leaving 10 bases between them. From germline, CDR1 is SGDLS and CDR2 YYNGEE. This CDR3 has 16 amino acids. The CDR3 here is CASSVVLDVSYNEQFF. The CDR3 DNA is TGTGCCAGCAGCGTAGTTCTAGATGTCTCCTACAATGAGCAGTTCTTC.

V gene TRBV9 combines with J gene TRBJ2-7; TRBD1 aligns across 10 bases. Germline V gene data show CDR1 as SGDLS and CDR2 as YYNGEE. The CDR3 is 14 residues long. Trimming cost V 3 bases and J 2 bases; bases outside gene matches: 2. CDR3 in amino acids: CASSGGQGTYEQYF. The DNA of the CDR3 is TGTGCCAGCAGCGGGGGACAGGGGACCTACGAGCAGTACTTC.

CDR3 sequence: CASSVDGGGETQYF. In DNA form, the CDR3 reads TGTGCCAGCAGTGTGGATGGGGGCGGAGAGACCCAGTACTTC. This chain connects TRBV2 to TRBJ2-5, with D perhaps matching TRBD1 (6 bases). The germline CDR1 and CDR2 sequences are SNHLY and FYNNEI. CDR3 length: 14 residues. V was shortened by 4 bases and J by 4 bases, with 13 bases between the two germline ends.

This chain links TRBV5-5 with TRBJ2-2; D gene unclear. V was cut by 2 bases and J by 1 base, with 9 bases left in between. CDR3 length: 15 amino acids. Germline-derived CDR1 and CDR2 are SGHKS and YYEKEE (reference sequence). CDR3 sequence (DNA): TGTGCCAGCAGCTTAGGGCCTGGGAACACCGGGGAGCTGTTTTTT. It yields the protein CASSLGPGNTGELFF.

J is TRBJ2-3 and V is TRBV28; 9 bases are shared with TRBD2. V was pared by 7 bases and J by 1 base, with 12 bases of the junction left unmatched. The germline CDR1 and CDR2 sequences are MDHEN and SYDVKM. The CDR3 sequence is 17 residues long. This CDR3 reads CASTSWREGRGTDTQYF. CDR3 DNA sequence: TGTGCCAGCACCTCATGGCGGGAGGGCCGGGGCACAGATACGCAGTATTTT.

The gene calls are TRBV9 and TRBJ1-2; D not resolved. Trimming removed 3 bases at V and 5 bases at J, with 11 bases between. Germline V gene data show CDR1 as SGDLS and CDR2 as YYNGEE. The CDR3 sequence is 13 residues long. This chain's CDR3 is CASSAEGGYGYTF. The DNA of the CDR3 is TGTGCCAGCAGCGCCGAAGGTGGATATGGCTACACCTTC. Full variable domain (rest looked up from reference TRBV9 and TRBJ1-2): DSGVTQTPKHLITATGQRVTLRCSPRSGDLSVYWYQQSLDQGLQFLIQYYNGEERAKGNILERFSAQQFPDLHSELNLSSLELGDSALYFCASSAEGGYGYTFGSGTRLTVV.

The chain combines TRBV6-1 with TRBJ2-1, with 9 bases lining up with TRBD1. This CDR3 has 14 residues. The trim removed 7 bases at V and 7 bases at J, leaving 8 bases unmatched. Looked up from germline, CDR1 is MNHNS and CDR2 is SASEGT. The chain's CDR3 is CASKYRGLGNEQFF. The CDR3 DNA reads as TGTGCCAGCAAGTACAGGGGGCTGGGGAATGAGCAGTTCTTC.

The CDR3 nucleotides are TGTGCCAGCAGGACCGGGACATACTATGGCTACACCTTC. It is translated as CASRTGTYYGYTF. The V gene is TRBV6-5, the J gene TRBJ1-2; D possibly corresponds to TRBD1 (6 bases). Germline values: CDR1 MNHEY, CDR2 SVGAGI. With 6 bases removed from V and 3 bases from J, the gap between germline ends came to 11 bases. The CDR3 consists of 13 residues.

The chain is built from TRBV7-3 and TRBJ2-7, with D possibly matching TRBD1 (6 bases). V was shortened by 3 bases and J by 4 bases, with 13 bases between the two germline ends. The CDR3 has 14 residues. Germline CDR1 is SGHTA and CDR2 is FQGTGA. For the CDR3, the DNA is TGTGCCAGCAGCTTCGGCAGGGGAAGTTACGAGCAGTACTTC. It encodes CASSFGRGSYEQYF.